The clone carrying this TCR beta chain was seen a few times. V dropped 0 bases and J dropped 4; count of bases not matched to a gene: 4. The CDR3 has 16 residues. Germline assignment: CDR1 MGHRA and CDR2 YSYEKL. The sample is drawn from a study of blood T cell repertoires in COVID-19. The protocol was immunoSEQ multiplex PCR, while the TCRdb copy is restricted to in-frame clones and leaves out a portion. The data contain tens of thousands of clones, approximately 78% of them singletons. Source material: peripheral blood. The chain uses TRBV4-1 and TRBJ2-1, with 9 bases fitting TRBD2. This TCR came from a human donor in a cohort sampled during active COVID-19. CDR3 region: CASSQEATSGYNEQFF. The DNA of the CDR3 is TGCGCCAGCAGCCAAGAGGCGACTAGCGGATACAATGAGCAGTTCTTC.